This T cell receptor (beta chain) was found in a study of blood T cells in healthy people across ages. Overall study context: Per two T cells, about one barcoded beta molecule was captured through template switching.

Germline CDR1 and CDR2: MDHEN and SYDVKM. CDR3 length: 15 residues. Trimming took off 2 bases at V and 2 bases at J, with 10 bases between the two ends. This clonotype showed up just once. Then a second PCR, running about 7 to 11 cycles, was carried out with a sample-barcoded 5' primer and a J-beta primer mix. Each cDNA molecule carried a tag from a template-switch adaptor that contained 12 random nucleotides. Each CDR3 protein is one row after TCRdb ran MiXCR on the 5' RACE reads. The sample records about 540,000 distinct CDR3 sequences, about 25% being singletons. This same sample was also part of a study on T cells of mothers and their children.

The clonotype comes from a boy aged 10-17 years in good health. The sequencing input was blood. The gene calls are TRBV28 and TRBJ2-1, with D unresolved. Written as DNA, the CDR3 is TGTGCCAGCAGTTTAGGCGGCGCCACCTACAATGAGCAGTTCTTC. Translating it yields CASSLGGATYNEQFF.